The following is a T cell receptor beta chain sequence with its context. The table came from immunoSEQ multiplex PCR; TCRdb's copy has only in-frame clones and leaves some out. This table holds 63,000 or so clones, nearly 90% found once. This entry comes from a study of blood T cell repertoires in COVID-19. Study-level background: The samples span acute and convalescent COVID-19 from the United States, Italy and Spain.

Germline V gene lookup returns CDR1 SGHNT and CDR2 YENEEA. The CDR3 has 15 residues. V trimming: 1 base; J trimming: 3 bases; junction bases outside the gene matches: 6. The sequencing sample was made of peripheral blood. V gene TRBV11-3 combines with J gene TRBJ2-7; 7 positions agree with TRBD2. The receptor's source is a man in his sixties with acute or convalescent COVID-19. Written as DNA, the CDR3 is TGTGCCAGCAGCTTAGTAAGGGACTATAACTACGAGCAGTACTTC. It specifies CASSLVRDYNYEQYF.